This T cell receptor (beta chain) is drawn from a study of control samples from healthy donors and cancer patients. Per germline, CDR1 SEHNR and CDR2 FQNEAQ (reference sequence). V lost 0 bases and J lost 2, with 14 bases in between. CDR3 length equals 16 residues. Sequenced by immunoSEQ multiplex PCR; TCRdb stores in-frame clones only, minus some. The data contain 60,000 to 75,000 clones, roughly 85% of them singletons. This chain joins TRBV7-9 and TRBJ2-7; unclear D gene. The sample was blood. This clonotype was obtained from a man aged 40-55 years in good health. The CDR3 reads CASSLAPLDGTYEQYF. CDR3 nucleotides: TGTGCCAGCAGCTTAGCGCCTTTGGACGGAACCTACGAGCAGTACTTC.